A single TCR beta chain is shown here with its context. The clone's antigen remains unknown. No much larger clonotype is one base removed from it; base qualities were not supplied. For sequencing of the TCRbeta CDR3 region, genomic DNA was extracted from the sorted cells. TCRbeta CDR3 regions were sequenced using the immunoSEQ Assay. Drawn from immuneACCESS, this table holds only the in-frame rearrangements with V and J called that TCRdb kept. Clones are partly lost; checked studies trace under half to an unresolved V gene and leave the rest unexplained. The table for this sample lists roughly 80,000 clones; 86% of them were counted only once. The top ten constitute 6.9% of the sample. The data are from a study of OX40 agonist ivuxolimab in advanced cancers. As for the study more broadly: The costimulatory receptor OX40 (CD134) was targeted by ivuxolimab, a fully human IgG2 agonistic monoclonal antibody. Intravenous ivuxolimab was administered to patients every 2 weeks at six dose levels: 0.01, 0.1, 0.3, 1.5, 3 and 10 mg/kg. Of the approximately 50 patients in dose escalation, 19 had hepatocellular carcinoma, some 15 had melanoma, 9 had renal cell carcinoma and 9 had head and neck cancer. A male proportion of 70% to 90% and a mean age of roughly 58 years, ranging from 23 to 79, were recorded for the dose-escalation cohort. Prior anti-PD-1, anti-PD-L1 or anti-CTLA-4 therapy was permitted, and checkpoint inhibitors had been received by roughly 40% of dose-escalation patients. Partial responses were achieved by three dose-escalation patients, of whom one had hepatocellular carcinoma and two had cutaneous melanoma. The purpose of peripheral TCRbeta sequencing was to test whether ivuxolimab changed TCR sequence diversity and led to clonal T-cell expansion. The paper describes the monotherapy dose-escalation part (N = 52 patients) of the phase I trial of ivuxolimab. Study-level results and caveats: On average, CD8+ T cells showed more expanded clones than CD4+ T cells after ivuxolimab. The antigen specificity of the clonally expanded peripheral T cells was not determined. Low levels of normalized T-cell clonal expansion were also seen in some patients who did not respond. Partial responders in the 0.1-3.0 mg/kg groups had among the lowest normalized peripheral clonal expansion, especially among CD8+ T cells. At doses from 0.1 to 3.0 mg/kg, clonal expansion was seen in both CD4+ and CD8+ blood T cells between baseline and week 6.

Compared with germline, V lacks 5 bases and J lacks 5 bases; bases without a gene match: 14. Reading the germline V gene (reference sequence) gives CDR1 GTSNPN and CDR2 SVGIG. The CDR3 has 15 amino acids, counting the end cysteine and phenylalanine. The CDR3 DNA has 45 bases and is translated from base 1. The trial excluded patients who had a history of autoimmune disease or were on systemic immunosuppression. Peripheral blood for TCR sequencing was drawn from every dose cohort at baseline, at cycle 4 day 1 and at cycle 7 day 1. The samples were taken from a phase I, first-in-human, multicenter, open-label dose-escalation trial of ivuxolimab. The trial enrolled adults with locally advanced or metastatic head and neck squamous cell, hepatocellular, melanoma or renal cell carcinoma. Before TCR sequencing, CD4+ and CD8+ T cells were separately sorted from peripheral blood.

This chain joins TRBV30 to TRBJ1-1; 7 bases in the junction line up with TRBD1. This TCR came from an adult with an advanced solid tumor such as melanoma, head and neck, liver or kidney cancer. The material sequenced was CD4+ or CD8+ T cells sorted from blood, taken in a trial of the OX40 agonist ivuxolimab. The CDR3 reads as follows: CAWAPNRGLGTEAFF. The bases read TGTGCCTGGGCCCCGAACAGGGGTTTAGGGACTGAAGCTTTCTTT. Beyond the CDR3, the reference TRBV30 and TRBJ1-1 genes provide the residues; the full variable domain reads: SQTIHQWPATLVQPVGSPLSLECTVEGTSNPNLYWYRQAAGRGLQLLFYSVGIGQISSEVPQNLSASRPQDRQFILSSKKLLLSDSGFYLCAWAPNRGLGTEAFFGQGTRLTVV.